Described below is a single T cell receptor (beta chain) sequence and its context. Its antigen is not known. The PCR made use of 60 Vbeta and 13 Jbeta primers. The protocol was immunoSEQ multiplex PCR, while the TCRdb copy is restricted to in-frame clones and leaves out a portion. The sample includes 100,000 to 150,000 clones, 74% of them seen just once. This record comes from a study of cytomegalovirus exposure and HLA in healthy donors. Overall study context: Of several hundred genotyped donors, more than 75% clustered with self-reported Caucasian donors. Overall study results and limits: An analysis that was carried out later associated 15,000 to 20,000 TCR beta sequences with HLA alleles at 0.05 false discovery rate.

The ends lost 3 bases at V and 1 base at J; junction bases unmatched: 1. Germline CDR1 SGHTA, CDR2 FQGNSA. The CDR3 loop spans 14 amino acids. What was sequenced was PBMCs. The source of this sequence is a man aged 40-50 years in good health and CMV-seropositive. The V and J genes are TRBV7-2 and TRBJ1-1, with 8 bases identical to TRBD1. In nucleotides, the CDR3 is TGTGCCAGCAGCTTGCAGGGGGCGAACACTGAAGCTTTCTTT. It yields the protein CASSLQGANTEAFF.